What follows are 16 T cell receptor beta chains derived from one specimen sequenced in a study of type 1 and type 2 diabetes patients (TCRdb year 2016). For sequencing, an Illumina MiSeq was employed. For TCRbeta CDR3 amplification, the template was genomic DNA taken from the sorted T cell subsets. Multiplex PCR with 30 forward and 13 reverse primers amplified the TCRbeta CDR3 region. In-frame beta chains were kept once TCRdb had trimmed the public reads at Q25 with fastp and called clones with MiXCR. Every entry covers one CDR3 protein and lists the most common genes and DNA from its rows. Within this sample are fewer than 300,000 distinct CDR3 sequences, with roughly 48% of them counted one time only. The ten most abundant clones make up 12% to 15% of the sample. What was sequenced was peripheral blood mononuclear cells (PBMCs). The receptor set was obtained from a young man with type 2 diabetes.

This clonotype appeared a few times. The J gene is TRBJ1-2, the V gene TRBV19; D not certain. The length of the CDR3 is 12 residues. V lost 6 bases and J 11 bases, leaving 16 bases between the germline ends. Germline loops: CDR1 LNHDA, CDR2 SQIVND (reference sequence). This chain's CDR3 is CASSPRSSTYTF. As DNA, the CDR3 is TGTGCCAGTAGCCCACGGTCTTCCACGTACACCTTC.

The chain combines TRBV9 with TRBJ2-3; a possible D gene is TRBD2 (5 bases). Germline V gene lookup returns CDR1 SGDLS and CDR2 YYNGEE. V lost 7 bases to trimming and J lost 2 bases, with 14 bases between them. This CDR3 spans 14 amino acids. CDR3 nucleotide sequence: TGTGCCAGCGGGAGCGGCAGACACACAGATACGCAGTATTTT. Translating it yields CASGSGRHTDTQYF.

This clonotype was counted a few times. V and J are TRBV19 and TRBJ2-7, with D tentatively TRBD1 (6 bases). The CDR3 contains 12 residues. Looked up from germline, CDR1 is LNHDA and CDR2 is SQIVND (reference sequence). Trimming stripped 6 bases from V and 5 bases from J, with 11 bases between. This chain's CDR3 is CASRTGSNEQYF. The CDR3 DNA follows: TGTGCCAGTAGGACAGGTTCGAACGAGCAGTACTTC. Complete variable domain (other parts from reference TRBV19 and TRBJ2-7): DGGITQSPKYLFRKEGQNVTLSCEQNLNHDAMYWYRQDPGQGLRLIYYSQIVNDFQKGDIAEGYSVSREKKESFPLTVTSAQKNPTAFYLCASRTGSNEQYFGPGTRLTVT.

This clonotype has a count of ten or more. This chain uses TRBV19 with TRBJ1-2, with TRBD1 matching over 8 bases. CDR1 is LNHDA and CDR2 is SQIVND in the germline V gene (reference sequence). The CDR3 sequence is 15 residues long. Germline trimming cut 7 bases from V and 1 base from J; bases unmatched to any gene: 8. As DNA, the CDR3 is TGTGCCAGTACAGTTCGTGGACAGGGTAACTATGGCTACACCTTC. Its translation is CASTVRGQGNYGYTF.

This clonotype was seen only once. The chain employs TRBV20-1 and TRBJ2-7; 9 nucleotides line up with TRBD2. The CDR3 extends over 12 amino acids. The V gene end was trimmed by 7 bases and the J gene end by 1 base; junction bases not matched to a gene: 2. Germline CDR1 is DFQATT and CDR2 is SNEGSKA (reference sequence). In DNA, the CDR3 is TGCAGTGATAGCGGGGGATCCTACGAGCAGTACTTC. The encoded protein is CSDSGGSYEQYF.

The chain is built from TRBV27 and TRBJ2-1; 7 bases line up with TRBD1. The CDR3 spans 15 residues. V trimming: 5 bases; J trimming: 8 bases; junction bases outside the gene matches: 12. Germline lookup yields CDR1 MNHEY and CDR2 SMNVEV (reference sequence). CDR3 coding DNA: TGTGCCAGCAGTCCCTATGACAGGGCTGGGGATGAGCAGTTCTTC. This translates into CASSPYDRAGDEQFF.

A remark on this clonotype: Mismatch with germline at one junction end may stem from a read error. The chain combines TRBV2 with TRBJ1-3, with D hard to call. This CDR3 has 13 amino acids. Germline CDR1 and CDR2: SNHLY and FYNNEI. For the CDR3, the DNA is TGTGCCAGCAATGAAGCGAAGGGAAACACCATATATTTT. This sequence encodes CASNEAKGNTIYF.

The chain links TRBV7-2 to TRBJ1-1; no reliable D call. Germline loops: CDR1 SGHTA, CDR2 FQGNSA. V lost 9 bases and J lost 0, with 11 bases in between. The CDR3 totals 13 residues. CDR3 amino acids: CASAIGLNTEAFF. CDR3 nucleotides: TGTGCCAGTGCCATTGGTCTGAACACTGAAGCTTTCTTT.

The J gene is TRBJ2-7, the V gene TRBV5-1, with 7 bases identical to TRBD2. J lost 3 bases, V lost 8 bases, and 8 bases had no gene match. The germline gives CDR1 SGHRS, CDR2 YFSETQ. There are 13 residues in the CDR3. Written as DNA, the CDR3 is TGCGCCAGTAGCGAGAGGGAGGGCTACGAGCAGTACTTC. Its translation is CASSEREGYEQYF. Full variable domain (outside the CDR3, taken from reference TRBV5-1 and TRBJ2-7): KAGVTQTPRYLIKTRGQQVTLSCSPISGHRSVSWYQQTPGQGLQFLFEYFSETQRNKGNFPGRFSGRQFSNSRSEMNVSTLELGDSALYLCASSEREGYEQYFGPGTRLTVT.

The rearrangement links TRBV19 to TRBJ2-3; possibly TRBD2 for D (6 bases). Germline loops: CDR1 LNHDA, CDR2 SQIVND (reference sequence). Trimming took off 4 bases at V and 7 bases at J, with 18 bases between the two ends. This CDR3 is 15 amino acids long. The CDR3 DNA sequence: TGTGCCAGTAGTACAGGACTAACCTCCTCGAATACGCAGTATTTT. Encoded protein: CASSTGLTSSNTQYF.

This clonotype has a handful of counts. At one end, the junction sequence differs from germline, possibly due to a read error. Here the CDR3 reads CSARDREQWYEQYF. The CDR3 DNA reads TGCAGTGCGAGAGACAGGGAGCAATGGTACGAGCAGTACTTC. The J gene is TRBJ2-7, the V gene TRBV20-1, with 7 positions matching TRBD1. The CDR3 consists of 14 residues. CDR1 is DFQATT, CDR2 SNEGSKA, per germline (reference sequence).

This clonotype has more than one count but fewer than ten. J is TRBJ2-1 and V is TRBV7-3; 8 bases are shared with TRBD2. Unmatched junction bases numbered 6, after V lost 5 bases and J lost 9 bases. Germline CDR1 reads SGHTA; CDR2 reads FQGTGA. The CDR3 loop spans 13 amino acids. In DNA form, the CDR3 reads TGTGCCAGCAGCGATAGCGGGGTGGGTGAGCAGTTCTTC. Translating gives CASSDSGVGEQFF.

This sequence joins TRBV12-3 or TRBV12-4 and TRBJ1-1, with D perhaps matching TRBD1 (5 bases). The CDR3 runs to 13 residues. V was pared by 5 bases and J by 6 bases, with 13 bases between. CDR3 in amino acids: CASSPYRDPEAFF. The CDR3 DNA follows: TGTGCCAGCAGTCCCTACCGGGACCCTGAAGCTTTCTTT.

The CDR3 coding sequence is TGCGCCAGCAGCTTTACAGGGTCGGGAGCTTTCTTT. Translating it yields CASSFTGSGAFF. The V call is TRBV5-1, the J call TRBJ1-1; possible D gene TRBD1, 6 bases. V was shortened by 2 bases and J by 10 bases, with 12 bases between the two germline ends. The CDR3 is 12 residues long. Germline CDR1 reads SGHRS; CDR2 reads YFSETQ.

This clonotype was found a few times. The chain combines TRBV6-5 with TRBJ1-5; no firm D call. Looked up from germline, CDR1 is MNHEY and CDR2 is SVGAGI. Trimming took off 7 bases at V and 2 bases at J, with 15 bases between the two ends. This CDR3 contains 15 residues. The CDR3 nucleotides are TGTGCCAGCAAGCCACTGGCAGGAGGCAATCAGCCCCAGCATTTT. The encoded protein is CASKPLAGGNQPQHF.

V usage is TRBV12-3 or TRBV12-4 and J usage is TRBJ1-2, with D perhaps TRBD1 (5 bases). The V gene lost 6 bases and the J gene lost 3 bases, with 14 bases spanning the gap. The CDR3 runs to 14 residues. The CDR3 DNA reads TGTGCCAGCAGCATACAGCCGACAGACTATGGCTACACCTTC. Translated, it gives CASSIQPTDYGYTF.